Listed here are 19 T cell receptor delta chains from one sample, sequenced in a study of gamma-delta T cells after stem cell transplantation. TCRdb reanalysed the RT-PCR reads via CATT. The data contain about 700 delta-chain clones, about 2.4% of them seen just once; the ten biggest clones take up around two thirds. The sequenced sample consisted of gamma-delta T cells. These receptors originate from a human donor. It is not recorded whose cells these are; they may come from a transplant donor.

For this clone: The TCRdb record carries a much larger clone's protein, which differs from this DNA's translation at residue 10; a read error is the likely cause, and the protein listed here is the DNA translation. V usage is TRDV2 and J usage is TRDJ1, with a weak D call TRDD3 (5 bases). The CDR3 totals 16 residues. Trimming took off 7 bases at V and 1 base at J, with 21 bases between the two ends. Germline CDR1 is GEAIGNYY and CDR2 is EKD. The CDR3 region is CACEPLVGTRTDKLIF. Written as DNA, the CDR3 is TGTGCCTGCGAGCCCCTGGTGGGGACCCGCACCGATAAACTCATCTTT.

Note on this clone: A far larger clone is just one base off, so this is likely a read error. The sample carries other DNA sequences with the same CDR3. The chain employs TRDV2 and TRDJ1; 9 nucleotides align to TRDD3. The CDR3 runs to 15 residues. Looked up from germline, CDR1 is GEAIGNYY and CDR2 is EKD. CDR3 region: CACERLGDRDDKLIF. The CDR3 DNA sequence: TGTGCCTGCGAGAGGTTGGGGGATAGGGACGATAAACTCATTTTT.

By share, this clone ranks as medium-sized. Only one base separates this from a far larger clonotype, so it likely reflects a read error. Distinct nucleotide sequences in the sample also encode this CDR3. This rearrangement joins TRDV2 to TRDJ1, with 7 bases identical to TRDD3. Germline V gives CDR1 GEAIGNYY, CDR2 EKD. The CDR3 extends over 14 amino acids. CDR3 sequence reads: CACDPIRGIEKLIF. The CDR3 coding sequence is TGCGCCTGTGACCCGATACGGGGGATTGAAAAACTCATCTTT.

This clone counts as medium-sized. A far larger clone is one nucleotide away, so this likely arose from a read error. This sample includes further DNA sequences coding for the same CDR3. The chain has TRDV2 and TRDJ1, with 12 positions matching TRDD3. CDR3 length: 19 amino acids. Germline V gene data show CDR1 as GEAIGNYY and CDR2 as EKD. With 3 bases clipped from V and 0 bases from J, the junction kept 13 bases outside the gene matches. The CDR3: CACDGPLGDTRKHTDKLIF. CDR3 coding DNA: TGTGCCTGTGACGGCCCTCTGGGGGATACGCGAAAACACACCGATAAACTCATCTTT.

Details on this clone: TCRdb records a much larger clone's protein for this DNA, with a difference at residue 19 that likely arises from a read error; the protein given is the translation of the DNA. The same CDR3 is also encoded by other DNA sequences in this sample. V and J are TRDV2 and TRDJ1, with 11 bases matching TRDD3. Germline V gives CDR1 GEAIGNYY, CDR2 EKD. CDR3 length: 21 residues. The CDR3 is CACDTVPTSGGYLAYTDKPIF. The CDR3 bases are TGTGCCTGTGACACAGTCCCTACTTCTGGGGGATACCTGGCGTACACCGATAAACCCATCTTT.

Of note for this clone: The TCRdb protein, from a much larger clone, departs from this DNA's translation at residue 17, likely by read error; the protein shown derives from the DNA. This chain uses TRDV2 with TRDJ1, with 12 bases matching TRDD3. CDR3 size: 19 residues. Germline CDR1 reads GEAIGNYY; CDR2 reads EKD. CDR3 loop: CACDGPLGDTRKHTDKFIF. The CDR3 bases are TGTGCCTGTGACGGCCCCCTGGGGGATACGCGAAAACACACCGATAAATTCATCTTT.

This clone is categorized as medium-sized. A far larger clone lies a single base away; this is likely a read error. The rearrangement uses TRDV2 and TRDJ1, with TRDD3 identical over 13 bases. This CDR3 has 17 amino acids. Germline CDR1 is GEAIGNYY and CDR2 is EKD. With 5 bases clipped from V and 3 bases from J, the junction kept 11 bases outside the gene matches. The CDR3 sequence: CACGTLLGDTRSDKLIF. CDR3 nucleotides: TGTGCCTGTGGCACGCTACTGGGGGATACGCGTTCCGATAAACTCATCTTT.

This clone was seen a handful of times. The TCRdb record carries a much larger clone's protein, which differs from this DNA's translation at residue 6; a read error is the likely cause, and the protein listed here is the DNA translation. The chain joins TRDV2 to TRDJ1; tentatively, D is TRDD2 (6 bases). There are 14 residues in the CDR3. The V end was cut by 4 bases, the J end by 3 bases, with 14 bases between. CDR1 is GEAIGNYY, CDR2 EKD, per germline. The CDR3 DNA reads TGTGCCTGTGAATCGTCTCCTACGGCCGATAAACTCATCTTT. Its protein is CACESSPTADKLIF.

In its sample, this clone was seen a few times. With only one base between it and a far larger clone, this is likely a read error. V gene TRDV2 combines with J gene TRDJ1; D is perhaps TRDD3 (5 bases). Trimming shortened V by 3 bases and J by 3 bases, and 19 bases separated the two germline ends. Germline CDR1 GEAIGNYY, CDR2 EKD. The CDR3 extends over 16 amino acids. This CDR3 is CACDAIGGSGPDKLIF. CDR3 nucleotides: TGTGCCTGTGACGCCATAGGGGGCTCAGGACCCGATAAACTCATCTTT.

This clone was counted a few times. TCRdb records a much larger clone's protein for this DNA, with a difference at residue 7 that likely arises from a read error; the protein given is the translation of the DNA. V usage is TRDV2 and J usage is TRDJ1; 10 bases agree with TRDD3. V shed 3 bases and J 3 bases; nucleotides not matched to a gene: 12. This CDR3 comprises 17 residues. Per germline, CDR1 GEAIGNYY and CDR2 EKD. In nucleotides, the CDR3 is TGTGCCTGTGACGGCCCCCAGGGGGATACGCGTTCCGATAAACTCATCTTT. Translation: CACDGPQGDTRSDKLIF.

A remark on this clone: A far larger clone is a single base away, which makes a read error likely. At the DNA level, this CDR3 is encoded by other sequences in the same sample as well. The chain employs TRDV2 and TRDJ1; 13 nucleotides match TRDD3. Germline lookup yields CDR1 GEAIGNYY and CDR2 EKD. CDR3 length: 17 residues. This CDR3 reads CACDTLLGDTRSDKLIF. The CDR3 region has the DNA TGTGCCTGTGACACGCTACTGGGGGATACGCGTTCCGATAAACTTATCTTT.

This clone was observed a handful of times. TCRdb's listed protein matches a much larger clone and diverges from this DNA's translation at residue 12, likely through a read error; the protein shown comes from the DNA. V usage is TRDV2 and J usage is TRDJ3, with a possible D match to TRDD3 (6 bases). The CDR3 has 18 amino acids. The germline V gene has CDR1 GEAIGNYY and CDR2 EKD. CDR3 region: CACDTTATASWGTRQMFF. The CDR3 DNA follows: TGTGCCTGTGACACGACCGCCACTGCCTCCTGGGGCACCCGACAGATGTTTTTC.

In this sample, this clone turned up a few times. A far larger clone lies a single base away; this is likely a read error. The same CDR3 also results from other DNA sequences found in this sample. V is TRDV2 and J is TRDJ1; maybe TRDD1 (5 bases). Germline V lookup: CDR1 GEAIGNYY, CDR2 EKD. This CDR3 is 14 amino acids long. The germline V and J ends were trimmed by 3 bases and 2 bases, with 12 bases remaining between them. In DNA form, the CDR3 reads TGTGCCTGTGACCGAATAGGAGCGACCGATAAACTCATCTTT. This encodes CACDRIGATDKLIF.

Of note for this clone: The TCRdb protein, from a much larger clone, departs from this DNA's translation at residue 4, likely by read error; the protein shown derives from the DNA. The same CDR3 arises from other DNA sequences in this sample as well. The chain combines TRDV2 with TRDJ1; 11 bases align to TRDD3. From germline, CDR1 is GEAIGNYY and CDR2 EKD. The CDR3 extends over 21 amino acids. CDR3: CACGTVPTSGGYLAYTDKLIF. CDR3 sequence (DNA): TGCGCCTGTGGCACCGTTCCTACTTCTGGGGGATACCTGGCGTACACCGATAAACTCATCTTT.

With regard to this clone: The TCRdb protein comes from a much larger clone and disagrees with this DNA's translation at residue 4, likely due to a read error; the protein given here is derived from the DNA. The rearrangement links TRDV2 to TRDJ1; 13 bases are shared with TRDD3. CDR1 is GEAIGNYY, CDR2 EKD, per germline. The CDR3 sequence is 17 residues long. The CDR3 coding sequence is TGTGCCTGTAACACGCTACTGGGGGATACGCGTTCCGATAAACTCATCTTT. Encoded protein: CACNTLLGDTRSDKLIF.

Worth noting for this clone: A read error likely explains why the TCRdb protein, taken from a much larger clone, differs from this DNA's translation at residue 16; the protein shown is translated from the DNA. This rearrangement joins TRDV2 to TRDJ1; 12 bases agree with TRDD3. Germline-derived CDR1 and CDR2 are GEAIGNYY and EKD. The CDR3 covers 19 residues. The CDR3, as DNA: TGTGCCTGTGACGGCCCCCTGGGGGATACGCGAAAACACACCGATAGACTCATCTTT. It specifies CACDGPLGDTRKHTDRLIF.

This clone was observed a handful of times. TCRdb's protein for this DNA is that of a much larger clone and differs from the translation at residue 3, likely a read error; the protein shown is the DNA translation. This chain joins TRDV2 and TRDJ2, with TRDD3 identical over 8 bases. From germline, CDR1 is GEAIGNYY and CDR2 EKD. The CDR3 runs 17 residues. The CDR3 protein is CAYDTVRTGGETAQLFF. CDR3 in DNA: TGTGCCTATGACACCGTGAGGACTGGGGGTGAGACAGCACAACTCTTCTTT.

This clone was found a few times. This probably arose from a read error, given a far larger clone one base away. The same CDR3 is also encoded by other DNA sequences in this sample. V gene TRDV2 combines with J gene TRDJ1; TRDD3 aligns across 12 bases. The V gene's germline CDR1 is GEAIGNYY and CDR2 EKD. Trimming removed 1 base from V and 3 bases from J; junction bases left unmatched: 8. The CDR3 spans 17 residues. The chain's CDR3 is CACDTLLGDTRSDKLIF. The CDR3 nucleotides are TGTGCCTGTGACACGCTTCTGGGGGATACGCGTTCCGATAAACTCATCTTT.

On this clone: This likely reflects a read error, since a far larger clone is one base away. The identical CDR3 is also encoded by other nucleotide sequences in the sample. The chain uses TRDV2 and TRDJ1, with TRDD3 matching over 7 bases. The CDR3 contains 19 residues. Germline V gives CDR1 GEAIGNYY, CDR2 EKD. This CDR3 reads CACDTGALGYSIQLDKLIF. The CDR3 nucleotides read TGCGCCTGTGACACCGGAGCCCTGGGATACTCTATTCAACTCGATAAACTCATCTTT.